This T cell receptor (beta chain) was profiled in a study of blood T cell repertoires in COVID-19. For the study at large: Both acute and convalescent COVID-19 samples were obtained from the United States, Italy and Spain.

Enrolled during active infection, Seattle patients were then followed longitudinally. Trimming cost V 4 bases and J 3 bases, with 13 bases left between them. Germline V gives CDR1 MGHRA, CDR2 YSYEKL. The CDR3 spans 16 residues. As handled by the study authors: Quantification of nucleated cells was approximated via reference gene primer amplification. Measured with immunoSEQ multiplex PCR; TCRdb has only the in-frame clones, and not every one. V and J calls and clone size come straight from that table; D and trimming were deduced from the DNA. The sample includes about 300,000 clones, under 90% of them seen just once.

The chain combines TRBV4-1 with TRBJ1-6; TRBD1 might be the D (6 bases). This clonotype was obtained from a woman in her 30s with COVID-19, enrolled during active disease. The sequencing sample was made of peripheral blood. CDR3 amino acids: CASSRAGGLYNSPLHF. CDR3 coding DNA: TGCGCCAGCAGCCGGGCGGGGGGCCTCTATAATTCACCCCTCCACTTT.